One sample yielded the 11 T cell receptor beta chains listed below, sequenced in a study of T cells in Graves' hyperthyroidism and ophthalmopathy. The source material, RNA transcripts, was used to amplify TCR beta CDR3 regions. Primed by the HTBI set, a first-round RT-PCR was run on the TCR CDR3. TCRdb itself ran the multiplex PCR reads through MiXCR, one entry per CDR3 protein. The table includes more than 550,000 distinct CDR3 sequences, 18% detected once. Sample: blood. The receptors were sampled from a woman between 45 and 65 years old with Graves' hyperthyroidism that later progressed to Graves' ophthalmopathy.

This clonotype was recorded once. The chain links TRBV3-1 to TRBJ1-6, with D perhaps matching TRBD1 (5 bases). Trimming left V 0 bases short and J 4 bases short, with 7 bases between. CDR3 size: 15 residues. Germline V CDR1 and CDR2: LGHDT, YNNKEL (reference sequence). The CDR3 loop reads CASSQEGLYNSPLHF. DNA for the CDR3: TGTGCCAGCAGCCAAGAGGGGCTTTATAATTCACCCCTCCACTTT.

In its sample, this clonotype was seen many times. The CDR3 DNA reads TGTGCCAGCAGCTTGTCGGGCTTGTCCTACAATGAGCAGTTCTTC. Protein product: CASSLSGLSYNEQFF. This rearrangement joins TRBV5-5 to TRBJ2-1, with D uncertain. The CDR3 is 15 amino acids. V lost 1 base, J lost 1 base, and 9 bases lay in between. Germline V gives CDR1 SGHKS, CDR2 YYEKEE (reference sequence).

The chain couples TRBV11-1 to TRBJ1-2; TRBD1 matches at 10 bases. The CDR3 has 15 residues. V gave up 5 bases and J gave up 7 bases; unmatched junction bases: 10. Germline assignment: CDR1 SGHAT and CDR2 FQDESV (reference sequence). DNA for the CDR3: TGTGCCAGCAGCCCCGGGACAGGGGTGTCGAGTGGCTACACCTTC. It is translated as CASSPGTGVSSGYTF.

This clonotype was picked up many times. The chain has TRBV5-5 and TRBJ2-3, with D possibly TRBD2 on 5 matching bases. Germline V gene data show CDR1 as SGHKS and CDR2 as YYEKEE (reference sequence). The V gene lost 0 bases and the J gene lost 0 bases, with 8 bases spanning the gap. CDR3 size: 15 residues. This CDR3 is CASSLGRTSTDTQYF. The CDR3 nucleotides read TGTGCCAGCAGCTTGGGGCGGACTAGCACAGATACGCAGTATTTT.

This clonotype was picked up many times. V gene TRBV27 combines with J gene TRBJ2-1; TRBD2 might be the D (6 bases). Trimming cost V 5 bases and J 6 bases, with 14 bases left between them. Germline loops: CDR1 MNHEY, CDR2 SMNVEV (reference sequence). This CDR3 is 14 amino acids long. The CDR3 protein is CASSPTSWGNEQFF. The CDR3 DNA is TGTGCCAGCAGTCCGACTAGTTGGGGCAATGAGCAGTTCTTC.

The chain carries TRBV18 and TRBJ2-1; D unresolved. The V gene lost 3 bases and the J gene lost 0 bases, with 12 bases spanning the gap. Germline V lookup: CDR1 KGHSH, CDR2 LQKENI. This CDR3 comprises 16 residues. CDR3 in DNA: TGTGCCAGCTCACCTGGGAAGGCCAACTCCTACAATGAGCAGTTCTTC. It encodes CASSPGKANSYNEQFF.

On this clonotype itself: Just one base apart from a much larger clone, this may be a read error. The CDR3 spells CASSPSQTNQPQHF. In DNA, the CDR3 is TGTGCCAGCAGTCCTAGCCAGACCAATCAGCCCCAGCATTTT. The V call is TRBV3-1, the J call TRBJ1-5, with D unresolved. Germline V gene sequence: CDR1 LGHDT, CDR2 YNNKEL (reference sequence). The germline V and J ends were trimmed by 6 bases and 3 bases, with 12 bases remaining between them. The CDR3 covers 14 residues.

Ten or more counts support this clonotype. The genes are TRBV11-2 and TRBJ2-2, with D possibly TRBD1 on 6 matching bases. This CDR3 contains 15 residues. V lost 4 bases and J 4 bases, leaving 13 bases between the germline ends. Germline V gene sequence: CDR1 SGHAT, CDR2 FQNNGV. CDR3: CASSYGGRGTGELFF. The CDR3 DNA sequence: TGTGCCAGCAGCTACGGCGGCAGGGGCACCGGGGAGCTGTTTTTT.

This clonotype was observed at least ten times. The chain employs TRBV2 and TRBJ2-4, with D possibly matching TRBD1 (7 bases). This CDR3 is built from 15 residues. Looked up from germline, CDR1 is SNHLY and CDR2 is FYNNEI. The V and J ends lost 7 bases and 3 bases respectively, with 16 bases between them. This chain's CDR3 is CASIRGDEGKNIQYF. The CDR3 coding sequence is TGTGCCAGCATCAGGGGGGACGAAGGCAAAAACATTCAGTACTTC. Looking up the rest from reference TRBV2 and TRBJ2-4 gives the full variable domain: EPEVTQTPSHQVTQMGQEVILRCVPISNHLYFYWYRQILGQKVEFLVSFYNNEISEKSEIFDDQFSVERPDGSNFTLKIRSTKLEDSAMYFCASIRGDEGKNIQYFGAGTRLSVL.

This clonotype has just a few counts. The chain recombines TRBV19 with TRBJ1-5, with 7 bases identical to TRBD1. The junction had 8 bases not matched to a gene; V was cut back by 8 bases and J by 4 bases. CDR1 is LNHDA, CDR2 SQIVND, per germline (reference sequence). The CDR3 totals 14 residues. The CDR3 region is CASERQGWNQPQHF. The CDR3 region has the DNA TGTGCCAGTGAAAGACAGGGTTGGAATCAGCCCCAGCATTTT.

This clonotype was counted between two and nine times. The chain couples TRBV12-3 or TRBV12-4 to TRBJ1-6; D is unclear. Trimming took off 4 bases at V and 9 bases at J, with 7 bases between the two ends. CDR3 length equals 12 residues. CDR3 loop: CASSYSPSPLHF. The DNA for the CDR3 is TGTGCCAGCAGTTACTCTCCTTCACCCCTCCACTTT.